This is a list of T cell receptor beta chains from one sample in a study of PD-1 blockade in classical Hodgkin lymphoma. Here immunoSEQ multiplex PCR was the method, and the copy in TCRdb shows in-frame clones only, minus some. The sample consists of about 90,000 clones, 90% of them appearing once. The specimen was peripheral blood mononuclear cells (PBMCs), collected before the fourth cycle of nivolumab. These receptors were obtained from a human donor with classical Hodgkin lymphoma. CDR3s include the opening cysteine and the closing phenylalanine or tryptophan. D genes are given only for firm matches. Clone size is shown for a subset of rows, as once, few, many or a class of expanded clone.

v_gene: TRBV6-4
abundance: -
j_gene: TRBJ2-3
d_gene: -
CDR3nt: TGTGCCAGCAGTGACGGAGGAAGCACAGATACGCAGTATTTT
CDR3aa: CASSDGGSTDTQYF

v_gene: TRBV30
abundance: -
j_gene: TRBJ1-2
d_gene: -
CDR3nt: TGTGCCTGGAGTAGAATTCACGACTATGGCTACACCTTC
CDR3aa: CAWSRIHDYGYTF

v_gene: TRBV7-2
abundance: -
j_gene: TRBJ2-7
d_gene: TRBD1
CDR3nt: TGTGCCAGCAGCTCCCTGGCAGGGGGCGGTTACGAGCAGTACTTC
CDR3aa: CASSSLAGGGYEQYF

v_gene: TRBV27
abundance: few
j_gene: TRBJ1-6
d_gene: -
CDR3nt: TGTGCCAGCAGTTCGTTTGACCTGACCGGTAATTCACCCCTCCACTTT
CDR3aa: CASSSFDLTGNSPLHF

v_gene: TRBV11-2
abundance: -
j_gene: TRBJ2-1
d_gene: -
CDR3nt: TGTGCCAGCAGCTTAGCAGGACTTTACAATGAGCAGTTCTTC
CDR3aa: CASSLAGLYNEQFF

v_gene: TRBV27
abundance: -
j_gene: TRBJ2-7
d_gene: -
CDR3nt: TGTGCCAGCAGTGGCCTGGGCAGGGAATACGAGCAGTACTTC
CDR3aa: CASSGLGREYEQYF

v_gene: TRBV29-1
abundance: -
j_gene: TRBJ2-7
d_gene: -
CDR3nt: TGCAGCGCGGGGGACAGAACCTACGAGCAGTACTTC
CDR3aa: CSAGDRTYEQYF

v_gene: TRBV18
abundance: -
j_gene: TRBJ1-4
d_gene: -
CDR3nt: TGTGCCAGCTCACCAATACAGACAACTAATGAAAAACTGTTTTTT
CDR3aa: CASSPIQTTNEKLFF

v_gene: TRBV4-2
abundance: -
j_gene: TRBJ1-4
d_gene: -
CDR3nt: TGTGCCAGCAGCCGAGCTCCGGGGGATGGAGAAAAACTGTTTTTT
CDR3aa: CASSRAPGDGEKLFF

v_gene: TRBV5-1
abundance: -
j_gene: TRBJ2-1
d_gene: TRBD1
CDR3nt: TGCGCCAGCAGCCCCCGGGACAGGGGGCTTCCTGAGCAGTTCTTC
CDR3aa: CASSPRDRGLPEQFF

v_gene: TRBV7-9
abundance: -
j_gene: TRBJ1-6
d_gene: -
CDR3nt: TGTGCCAGCAGAGGGACATCGAGTCCACATTCACCCCTCCACTTT
CDR3aa: CASRGTSSPHSPLHF

v_gene: TRBV27
abundance: -
j_gene: TRBJ1-6
d_gene: -
CDR3nt: TGTGCCAGCAGCCTGGACAGTTCCACATCACCCCTCCACTTT
CDR3aa: CASSLDSSTSPLHF

v_gene: TRBV18
abundance: -
j_gene: TRBJ2-3
d_gene: -
CDR3nt: TGTGCCAGCTCCAGGCACGCGGGATTAACTAGCACAGATACGCAGTATTTT
CDR3aa: CASSRHAGLTSTDTQYF

v_gene: TRBV7-9
abundance: -
j_gene: TRBJ1-2
d_gene: -
CDR3nt: TGTGCCAGCAGCTCGAACGACAGGCGCCAAGTCTTC
CDR3aa: CASSSNDRRQVF

v_gene: TRBV7-9
abundance: -
j_gene: TRBJ1-2
d_gene: -
CDR3nt: TGTGCCAGCAGCTTGAGTACGTTCGGTGGCTACACCTTC
CDR3aa: CASSLSTFGGYTF

v_gene: TRBV5-1
abundance: once
j_gene: TRBJ2-5
d_gene: -
CDR3nt: TGCGCCAGCAGCTTGGCCCCAGAGGGAAGGGAGACCCAGTACTTC
CDR3aa: CASSLAPEGRETQYF

v_gene: TRBV9
abundance: -
j_gene: TRBJ1-1
d_gene: -
CDR3nt: TGTGCCAGCAGCGCCTCATGGAAAGGGGGGACCCTGAACACTGAAGCTTTCTTT
CDR3aa: CASSASWKGGTLNTEAFF

v_gene: TRBV10-2
abundance: -
j_gene: TRBJ1-2
d_gene: TRBD1
CDR3nt: TGCGCCAGTGGGGGGAGGGGGCAGGACTACACCTTC
CDR3aa: CASGGRGQDYTF

v_gene: TRBV19
abundance: -
j_gene: TRBJ1-5
d_gene: -
CDR3nt: TGTGCCAGTAGTATAGAGAGACCCGCGACCAGTCAGCCCCAGCATTTT
CDR3aa: CASSIERPATSQPQHF

v_gene: TRBV18
abundance: -
j_gene: TRBJ1-1
d_gene: -
CDR3nt: TGTGCCAGCTCACCGGTACAGGAGTGGGTGAACACTGAAGCTTTCTTT
CDR3aa: CASSPVQEWVNTEAFF

v_gene: TRBV5-1
abundance: -
j_gene: TRBJ2-5
d_gene: TRBD1
CDR3nt: TGCGCCAGCAGCCGGGGGACAGGGGATCAAGAGACCCAGTACTTC
CDR3aa: CASSRGTGDQETQYF

v_gene: TRBV5-4
abundance: -
j_gene: TRBJ1-1
d_gene: -
CDR3nt: TGTGCCAGCAGCTTGGACTTCATGAACACTGAAGCTTTCTTT
CDR3aa: CASSLDFMNTEAFF

v_gene: TRBV6-6
abundance: once
j_gene: TRBJ2-1
d_gene: TRBD2
CDR3nt: TGTGCCGTCGACCCGGGGGGCTACAATGAGCAGTTCTTC
CDR3aa: CAVDPGGYNEQFF

v_gene: TRBV27
abundance: -
j_gene: TRBJ2-1
d_gene: TRBD2
CDR3nt: TGTGCCAGCAGTTTAAGCGGGGGATACAATGAGCAGTTCTTC
CDR3aa: CASSLSGGYNEQFF

v_gene: TRBV15
abundance: -
j_gene: TRBJ2-7
d_gene: -
CDR3nt: TGTGCCACCAGCAGACCGGACACCTCCTACGAGCAGTACTTC
CDR3aa: CATSRPDTSYEQYF

v_gene: TRBV18
abundance: -
j_gene: TRBJ2-2
d_gene: -
CDR3nt: TGTGCCAGCTCACCAGGGCAGGCGAACACCGGGGAGCTGTTTTTT
CDR3aa: CASSPGQANTGELFF

v_gene: TRBV15
abundance: -
j_gene: TRBJ1-6
d_gene: -
CDR3nt: TGTGCCACCAGCAGAGAAACAAGATCGCATTCACCCCTCCACTTT
CDR3aa: CATSRETRSHSPLHF

v_gene: TRBV14
abundance: -
j_gene: TRBJ2-7
d_gene: TRBD1
CDR3nt: TGTGCCAGTTTGGGACAGGGTCTTCGGCAGTACTTC
CDR3aa: CASLGQGLRQYF

v_gene: TRBV19
abundance: -
j_gene: TRBJ1-2
d_gene: TRBD1
CDR3nt: TGTGCCAGTAGTGTCGGAACCGGGACAGAATTTGGCTACACCTTC
CDR3aa: CASSVGTGTEFGYTF

v_gene: TRBV7-9
abundance: -
j_gene: TRBJ2-7
d_gene: TRBD2
CDR3nt: TGTGCCAGCAGCCCCGGGGAGGGCTACGAGCAGTACTTC
CDR3aa: CASSPGEGYEQYF

v_gene: TRBV7-9
abundance: -
j_gene: TRBJ2-7
d_gene: -
CDR3nt: TGTGCCAGCAGCTTAGCGGAGTTCGCACCCTACGAGCAGTACTTC
CDR3aa: CASSLAEFAPYEQYF

v_gene: TRBV6-5
abundance: -
j_gene: TRBJ1-2
d_gene: TRBD1
CDR3nt: TGTGCCAGCAGTAGGCGACAGGGTAACTATGGCTACACCTTC
CDR3aa: CASSRRQGNYGYTF

v_gene: TRBV6-6
abundance: -
j_gene: TRBJ1-6
d_gene: TRBD1
CDR3nt: TGTGCCAGCAGTCCAGGGGGGACCTATTCACCCCTCCACTTT
CDR3aa: CASSPGGTYSPLHF

v_gene: TRBV30
abundance: -
j_gene: TRBJ1-3
d_gene: TRBD1
CDR3nt: TGTGCCTGGAGTGGCAGGACAGGGGCTGGAAACACCATATATTTT
CDR3aa: CAWSGRTGAGNTIYF

v_gene: TRBV19
abundance: once
j_gene: TRBJ1-1
d_gene: -
CDR3nt: TGTGCCAGTAGTATCGCCGGGGGGCCTAACACTGAAGCTTTCTTT
CDR3aa: CASSIAGGPNTEAFF

v_gene: TRBV7-9
abundance: -
j_gene: TRBJ2-1
d_gene: -
CDR3nt: TGTGCCAGCAGCCCCCCGGTTGGGCTCTACAATGAGCAGTTCTTC
CDR3aa: CASSPPVGLYNEQFF

v_gene: TRBV7-9
abundance: once
j_gene: TRBJ2-7
d_gene: -
CDR3nt: TGTGCCAGCAGCTTAGATGGGCAGAGCTCCTACGAGCAGTACTTC
CDR3aa: CASSLDGQSSYEQYF

v_gene: TRBV5-6
abundance: -
j_gene: TRBJ2-3
d_gene: -
CDR3nt: TGTGCCAGCAGCGTGGAGGATACGCAGTATTTT
CDR3aa: CASSVEDTQYF

v_gene: TRBV7-9
abundance: -
j_gene: TRBJ2-3
d_gene: TRBD2
CDR3nt: TGTGCCAGCAGCTTGGGCAAAGCGGGGGTTAGCACAGATACGCAGTATTTT
CDR3aa: CASSLGKAGVSTDTQYF

v_gene: TRBV9
abundance: -
j_gene: TRBJ2-3
d_gene: TRBD2
CDR3nt: TGTGCCAGCAGCGTAGATCAACTAGCGGGACCCACAGATACGCAGTATTTT
CDR3aa: CASSVDQLAGPTDTQYF

v_gene: TRBV5-4
abundance: -
j_gene: TRBJ2-3
d_gene: -
CDR3nt: TGTGCCAGCAGCCCGAAGGGGTATTTCAGCACAGATACGCAGTATTTT
CDR3aa: CASSPKGYFSTDTQYF

v_gene: TRBV5-1
abundance: -
j_gene: TRBJ2-3
d_gene: TRBD1
CDR3nt: TGCGCCAGCAGCGGGGGACAGGGGAGGAGAGATACGCAGTATTTT
CDR3aa: CASSGGQGRRDTQYF

v_gene: TRBV6-4
abundance: -
j_gene: TRBJ2-2
d_gene: TRBD1
CDR3nt: TGTGCCAGCCTAATGCCCCGGGACAGGGGTCTCCTAGCCGGGGAGCTGTTTTTT
CDR3aa: CASLMPRDRGLLAGELFF

v_gene: TRBV30
abundance: few
j_gene: TRBJ1-2
d_gene: -
CDR3nt: TGTGCCTGGAGTGTTTACGGGAATGGCTACACCTTC
CDR3aa: CAWSVYGNGYTF

v_gene: TRBV7-2
abundance: once
j_gene: TRBJ2-5
d_gene: TRBD1
CDR3nt: TGTGCCAGCAGCTTCGATGTACAGGGGGCGCGGGAGACCCAGTACTTC
CDR3aa: CASSFDVQGARETQYF

v_gene: TRBV6-5
abundance: -
j_gene: TRBJ2-3
d_gene: TRBD2
CDR3nt: TGTGCCAGCAGTTACTTAGCGGGGGGCACAGATACGCAGTATTTT
CDR3aa: CASSYLAGGTDTQYF

v_gene: TRBV10-3
abundance: -
j_gene: TRBJ2-7
d_gene: -
CDR3nt: TGTGCCATCAGTGATCAGAGCTCCTACGAGCAGTACTTC
CDR3aa: CAISDQSSYEQYF

v_gene: TRBV6-5
abundance: -
j_gene: TRBJ2-2
d_gene: -
CDR3nt: TGTGCCAGCCATGTGGGCACCGGGGAGCTGTTTTTT
CDR3aa: CASHVGTGELFF

v_gene: TRBV5-5
abundance: -
j_gene: TRBJ2-1
d_gene: -
CDR3nt: TGTGCCAGCAGCTTGGCCCCGCGGCAGGGCTCCTACAATGAGCAGTTCTTC
CDR3aa: CASSLAPRQGSYNEQFF

v_gene: TRBV6-5
abundance: -
j_gene: TRBJ1-2
d_gene: -
CDR3nt: TGTGCCAGCAGTTTATTGCCCGGTGTCTACACCTTC
CDR3aa: CASSLLPGVYTF

v_gene: TRBV5-1
abundance: few
j_gene: TRBJ2-2
d_gene: -
CDR3nt: TGCGCCAGCAGCTTGTCCCTAGCGAACACCGGGGAGCTGTTTTTT
CDR3aa: CASSLSLANTGELFF

v_gene: TRBV25-1
abundance: -
j_gene: TRBJ2-2
d_gene: -
CDR3nt: TGTGCCAGCAGTGACTACGTTCTTGGCAGGAACACCGGGGAGCTGTTTTTT
CDR3aa: CASSDYVLGRNTGELFF

v_gene: TRBV13
abundance: -
j_gene: TRBJ1-4
d_gene: TRBD1
CDR3nt: TGTGCCAGCAGCGCCCGGGACAGCATGGTTCCGGGTGAAAAACTGTTTTTT
CDR3aa: CASSARDSMVPGEKLFF